The TCR beta chain under discussion was sequenced for a study of T cells in Graves' hyperthyroidism and ophthalmopathy. Whole-study context: Staff took peripheral blood when the initial diagnosis was made, before any treatment began.

There are a few counts of this clonotype. Amplified TCR beta CDR3 regions derived from RNA transcripts. A first-round RT-PCR of the TCR CDR3 used the HTBI primer set. TCRdb reanalysed the multiplex PCR reads using MiXCR and keeps one entry per CDR3 protein. The data hold roughly 800,000 distinct CDR3 sequences, with 38% observed a single time. Patients were aged 18 to 65, had disease duration under 2 months, and had newly diagnosed hyperthyroidism. The sample taken for sequencing was blood. The source of this sequence is a man aged 18 to 29 with Graves' hyperthyroidism.

As DNA, the CDR3 is TGTGCCAGCAGCGCGCCGGACAGGATCGGCTATGGCTACACCTTC. Translated, it gives CASSAPDRIGYGYTF. The chain uses TRBV7-9 and TRBJ1-2; 7 bases agree with TRBD1. The V and J ends lost 5 bases and 4 bases, in that order; junction bases with no gene match: 10. This CDR3 comprises 15 residues. Germline V lookup: CDR1 SEHNR, CDR2 FQNEAQ (reference sequence).